The rows below give T cell receptor beta chains drawn from one sample of a study of T-cell memory formation after mild COVID-19. TCRdb recomputed calls from the 5' RACE reads with MiXCR, one row per CDR3 protein. Altogether under 300,000 distinct CDR3 sequences are present, around 8% being singletons, with the ten largest covering around a fifth. Source material: PBMCs or a T cell subset sorted from them (not recorded which). Receptor source: a man aged 18 to 29 who had mild COVID-19 (a few samples of this study predate the infection). Cell type and time point are not known. Both conserved end residues are part of each CDR3. The D gene is left open where the match is weak. Clone size is shown for a subset of rows, as once, few, many or a class of expanded clone.

>TRBV5-1|16|TRBJ1-1|.|few
CASSFSPYGVGTEAFF
TGCGCCAGCAGCTTCTCACCTTACGGGGTCGGGACTGAAGCTTTCTTT
>TRBV21-1|9|TRBJ2-5|.|.
CASSSPQYF
TGTGCCAGCAGCAGCCCCCAGTACTTC
>TRBV4-3|14|TRBJ2-3|.|few
CASSQETLSDTQYF
TGCGCCAGCAGCCAAGAGACATTGTCAGATACGCAGTATTTT
>TRBV6-5|14|TRBJ1-1|TRBD1|.
CASTYGQGNTEAFF
TGTGCCAGCACGTACGGACAGGGGAACACTGAAGCTTTCTTT
>TRBV24-1|19|TRBJ2-1|TRBD1|few
CATSDAFGTGFSSYNEQFF
TGTGCCACCAGTGACGCCTTTGGGACAGGGTTCAGCTCCTACAATGAGCAGTTCTTC
>TRBV11-2|12|TRBJ2-3|.|many
CASSLVPDTQYF
TGCGCCAGCAGCTTGGTGCCCGATACGCAGTATTTT
>TRBV2|12|TRBJ1-1|.|few
CASQQKNTEAFF
TGTGCCAGCCAACAGAAGAACACTGAAGCTTTCTTT
>TRBV20-1|13|TRBJ2-5|.|few
CSALESVQETQYF
TGCAGTGCTTTAGAGTCGGTTCAAGAGACCCAGTACTTC
>TRBV5-1|12|TRBJ2-5|TRBD1|.
CASGTGQETQYF
TGCGCCAGCGGGACAGGGCAAGAGACCCAGTACTTC
>TRBV4-2|17|TRBJ1-5|.|few
CASSQEAGRVGDQPQHF
TGTGCCAGCAGCCAAGAAGCGGGGAGGGTAGGCGATCAGCCCCAGCATTTT
>TRBV23-1|15|TRBJ1-5|TRBD1|few
CASSQPTGSGQPQHF
TGCGCCAGCAGTCAACCGACAGGGAGCGGACAGCCCCAGCATTTT
>TRBV25-1|16|TRBJ1-6|TRBD1|few
CASSEYGTGGNSPLHF
TGTGCCAGCAGTGAATATGGGACAGGGGGGAATTCACCCCTCCACTTT
>TRBV7-6|15|TRBJ2-3|TRBD2|many
CASSFGGGPTDTQYF
TGTGCCAGCAGCTTCGGCGGGGGACCCACAGATACGCAGTATTTT
>TRBV5-1|16|TRBJ2-3|.|.
CASSSREWGLTDTQYF
TGCGCCAGCAGCTCCCGTGAATGGGGACTCACAGATACGCAGTATTTT
>TRBV7-2|18|TRBJ2-3|TRBD2|.
CASSRGTSGTSGGDTQYF
TGTGCCAGCAGCCGAGGAACGTCCGGGACTAGCGGGGGGGATACGCAGTATTTT
>TRBV4-1|16|TRBJ2-7|.|.
CASSQVYGFSSYEQYF
TGCGCCAGCAGCCAAGTATACGGGTTCTCCTCCTACGAGCAGTACTTC
>TRBV4-3|16|TRBJ1-2|.|many
CASSRTGFSGVGGYTF
TGCGCCAGCAGCCGCACAGGGTTTTCGGGTGTGGGTGGCTACACCTTC
>TRBV6-6|14|TRBJ1-1|.|.
CASRPGTFLTEAFF
TGTGCCAGCAGACCCGGGACATTTCTCACTGAAGCTTTCTTT
>TRBV7-2|15|TRBJ1-2|TRBD1|few
CASSFLTGPEYGYTF
TGTGCCAGCAGCTTCTTGACAGGGCCAGAATATGGCTACACCTTC
>TRBV10-3|15|TRBJ2-3|.|few
CAISGSLDRGDTQYF
TGTGCCATCAGTGGATCCCTAGATCGTGGGGATACGCAGTATTTT
>TRBV6-6|13|TRBJ1-2|.|.
CASSRGANYGYTF
TGTGCCAGCAGTAGGGGTGCTAACTATGGCTACACCTTC
>TRBV20-1|15|TRBJ2-1|.|few
CSAREGGTEAGEQFF
TGCAGTGCTAGAGAGGGGGGGACAGAGGCTGGTGAGCAGTTCTTC
>TRBV6-6|12|TRBJ2-1|.|many
CASRQGNNEQFF
TGTGCCAGCAGGCAGGGTAATAATGAGCAGTTCTTC